This is a list of T cell receptor beta chains from one sample in a study of cytomegalovirus exposure and HLA in healthy donors. TCRdb's copy holds only in-frame clones and misses some; the assay was immunoSEQ multiplex PCR. Here the sample spans roughly 130,000 clones, roughly 88% being singletons. The sequenced sample consisted of PBMCs. These receptors all come from a woman in her thirties or forties in good health and CMV-seronegative. Both conserved end residues are part of each CDR3. The D gene is left open where the match is weak. Clone size is stated in some rows and not others, as once, few, many or a class when expanded.

size	J	D	V	CDR3	DNA
once	TRBJ2-7	-	TRBV7-8	CASSFGLGSASEQYF	TGTGCCAGCAGCTTTGGCCTTGGTAGCGCTAGCGAGCAGTACTTC
-	TRBJ2-5	TRBD2	TRBV11-3	CASSTTSGLETQYF	TGTGCCAGCAGCACCACTAGCGGTCTGGAGACCCAGTACTTC
-	TRBJ1-1	-	TRBV12-5	CASGVGGGNTEAFF	TGTGCTAGTGGTGTCGGGGGAGGGAACACTGAAGCTTTCTTT
-	TRBJ2-3	-	TRBV5-1	CASSFTSVTDTQYF	TGCGCCAGCAGCTTTACCAGCGTTACAGATACGCAGTATTTT
-	TRBJ2-1	TRBD2	TRBV2	CASSDAGGYNEQFF	TGTGCCAGCAGTGACGCGGGAGGGTACAATGAGCAGTTCTTC
-	TRBJ1-1	-	TRBV5-1	CASSLEGGRYTEAFF	TGCGCCAGCAGCTTGGAGGGAGGTCGTTACACTGAAGCTTTCTTT
-	TRBJ1-5	-	TRBV11-2	CASRNDLLLNQPQHF	TGTGCCAGCAGAAACGATTTACTCCTCAATCAGCCCCAGCATTTT
-	TRBJ2-3	-	TRBV7-3	CSSSSGEDTQYF	TGTTCCAGCAGCTCCGGGGAAGATACGCAGTATTTT
-	TRBJ1-2	-	TRBV10-3	CAISESPSPSYGYTF	TGTGCCATCAGTGAGTCACCCTCCCCTAGCTATGGCTACACCTTC
-	TRBJ2-1	TRBD2	TRBV27	CASSPRTSGKDYNKQFF	TGTGCCAGCAGTCCCCGGACTAGCGGGAAAGACTACAATAAGCAGTTCTTC
-	TRBJ2-7	TRBD2	TRBV5-4	CASSSGTSGGEQYF	TGTGCCAGCAGTTCCGGGACTAGCGGAGGGGAGCAGTACTTC
-	TRBJ2-7	TRBD2	TRBV27	CASSPTNAGGYEQYF	TGTGCCAGCAGTCCAACCAACGCGGGGGGCTACGAGCAGTACTTC
-	TRBJ2-1	TRBD2	TRBV7-9	CASSQTSGRWNEQFF	TGTGCCAGCAGCCAGACTAGCGGGAGGTGGAATGAGCAGTTCTTC
-	TRBJ1-6	-	TRBV30	CAWSTQGTNSPLHF	TGTGCCTGGAGTACGCAGGGAACGAATTCCCCCCTCCACTTT
-	TRBJ1-1	-	TRBV7-9	CSSSLEEGKAFF	TGTTCCAGCAGCTTAGAGGAGGGGAAAGCTTTCTTT
-	TRBJ2-5	TRBD2	TRBV9	CASSVGSLAGSQETQYF	TGTGCCAGCAGCGTAGGCTCGCTAGCGGGGAGCCAAGAGACCCAGTACTTC